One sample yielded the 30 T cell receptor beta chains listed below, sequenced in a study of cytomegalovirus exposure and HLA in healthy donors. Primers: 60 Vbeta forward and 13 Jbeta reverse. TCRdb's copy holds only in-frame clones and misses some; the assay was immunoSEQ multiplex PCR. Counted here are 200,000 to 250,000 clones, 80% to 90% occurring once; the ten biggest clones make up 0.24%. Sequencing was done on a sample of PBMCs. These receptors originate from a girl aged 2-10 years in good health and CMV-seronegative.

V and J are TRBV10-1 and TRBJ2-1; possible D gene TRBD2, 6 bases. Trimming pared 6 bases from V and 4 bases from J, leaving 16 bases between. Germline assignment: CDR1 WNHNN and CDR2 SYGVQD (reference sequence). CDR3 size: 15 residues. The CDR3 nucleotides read TGCGCCAGCAGCCCGGGACTCGTTCCGTACAATGAGCAGTTCTTC. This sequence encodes CASSPGLVPYNEQFF.

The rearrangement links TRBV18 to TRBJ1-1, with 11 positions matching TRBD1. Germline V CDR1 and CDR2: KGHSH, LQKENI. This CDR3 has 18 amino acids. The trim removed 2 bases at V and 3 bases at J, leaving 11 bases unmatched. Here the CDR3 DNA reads TGTGCCAGCTCACCAGGACAGGGGGCGTATAGCCAGGACACTGAAGCTTTCTTT. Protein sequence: CASSPGQGAYSQDTEAFF.

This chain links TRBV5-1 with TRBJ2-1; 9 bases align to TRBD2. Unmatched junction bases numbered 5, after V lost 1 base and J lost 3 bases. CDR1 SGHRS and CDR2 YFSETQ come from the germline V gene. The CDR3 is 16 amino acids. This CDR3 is CASSLISGGVYNEQFF. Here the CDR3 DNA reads TGCGCCAGCAGCTTGATTAGCGGGGGAGTCTACAATGAGCAGTTCTTC. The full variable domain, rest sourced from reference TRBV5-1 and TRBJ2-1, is KAGVTQTPRYLIKTRGQQVTLSCSPISGHRSVSWYQQTPGQGLQFLFEYFSETQRNKGNFPGRFSGRQFSNSRSEMNVSTLELGDSALYLCASSLISGGVYNEQFFGPGTRLTVL.

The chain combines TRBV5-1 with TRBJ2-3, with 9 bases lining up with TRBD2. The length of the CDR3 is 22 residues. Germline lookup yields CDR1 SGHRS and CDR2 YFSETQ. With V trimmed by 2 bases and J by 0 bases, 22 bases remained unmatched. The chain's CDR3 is CASSFPLVPSGGSPSSTDTQYF. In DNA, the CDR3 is TGCGCCAGCAGCTTCCCGCTTGTACCCAGCGGGGGGTCTCCGTCTAGCACAGATACGCAGTATTTT.

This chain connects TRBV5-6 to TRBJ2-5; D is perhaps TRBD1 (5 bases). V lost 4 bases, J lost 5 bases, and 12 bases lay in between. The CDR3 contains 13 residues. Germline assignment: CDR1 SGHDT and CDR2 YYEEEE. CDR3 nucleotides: TGTGCCAGCAGCCTGCAGGGCAGGGAGACCCAGTACTTC. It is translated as CASSLQGRETQYF.

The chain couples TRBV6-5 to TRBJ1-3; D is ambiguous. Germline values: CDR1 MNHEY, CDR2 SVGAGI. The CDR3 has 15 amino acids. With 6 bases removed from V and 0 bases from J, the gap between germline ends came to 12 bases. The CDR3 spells CASSPGPNSGNTIYF. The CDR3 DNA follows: TGTGCCAGCAGCCCTGGGCCCAACTCTGGAAACACCATATATTTT.

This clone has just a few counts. In nucleotides, the CDR3 is TGTGCCAGCAGCGTAGCTTGGGGGCCCAATCAGCCCCAGCATTTT. Protein product: CASSVAWGPNQPQHF. The chain has TRBV9 and TRBJ1-5; possibly TRBD1 for D (6 bases). The V gene lost 0 bases and the J gene lost 3 bases, with 10 bases spanning the gap. This CDR3 has 15 amino acids. In germline, CDR1 is SGDLS, CDR2 YYNGEE.

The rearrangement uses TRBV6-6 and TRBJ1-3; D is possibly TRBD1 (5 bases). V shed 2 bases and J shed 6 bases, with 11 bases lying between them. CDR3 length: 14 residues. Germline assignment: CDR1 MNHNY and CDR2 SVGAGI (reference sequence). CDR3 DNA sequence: TGTGCCAGCAGTTACGGGGGGTCGGAAAACACCATATATTTT. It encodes CASSYGGSENTIYF.

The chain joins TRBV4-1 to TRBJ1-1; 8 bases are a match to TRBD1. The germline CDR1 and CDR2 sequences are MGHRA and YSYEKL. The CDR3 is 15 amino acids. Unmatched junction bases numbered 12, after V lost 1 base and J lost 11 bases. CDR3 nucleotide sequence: TGCGCCAGCAGCCAAGTGCCAGGGGGCGAAAGCCGGGCTTTCTTT. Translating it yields CASSQVPGGESRAFF.

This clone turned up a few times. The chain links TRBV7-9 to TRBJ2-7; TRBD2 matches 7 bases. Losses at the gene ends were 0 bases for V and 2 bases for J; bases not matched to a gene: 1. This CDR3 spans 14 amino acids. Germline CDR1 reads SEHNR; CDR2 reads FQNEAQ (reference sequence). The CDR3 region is CASSLAGTTYEQYF. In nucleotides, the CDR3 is TGTGCCAGCAGCTTAGCCGGGACTACCTACGAGCAGTACTTC. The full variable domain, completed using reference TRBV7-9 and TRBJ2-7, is DTGVSQNPRHKITKRGQNVTFRCDPISEHNRLYWYRQTLGQGPEFLTYFQNEAQLEKSRLLSDRFSAERPKGSFSTLEIQRTEQGDSAMYLCASSLAGTTYEQYFGPGTRLTVT.

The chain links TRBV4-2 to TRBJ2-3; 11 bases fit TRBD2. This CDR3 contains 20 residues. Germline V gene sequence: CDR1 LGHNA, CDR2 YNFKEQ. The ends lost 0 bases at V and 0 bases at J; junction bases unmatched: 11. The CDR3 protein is CASSQEGLAGGLTSTDTQYF. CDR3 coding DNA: TGTGCCAGCAGCCAAGAGGGGCTAGCGGGAGGTCTCACTAGCACAGATACGCAGTATTTT.

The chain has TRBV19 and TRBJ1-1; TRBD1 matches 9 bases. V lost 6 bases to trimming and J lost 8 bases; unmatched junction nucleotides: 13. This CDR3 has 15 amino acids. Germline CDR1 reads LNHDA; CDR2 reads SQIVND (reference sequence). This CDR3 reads CASSLQGARKLEAFF. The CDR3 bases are TGTGCCAGTAGCTTACAGGGGGCGCGGAAGCTCGAAGCTTTCTTT. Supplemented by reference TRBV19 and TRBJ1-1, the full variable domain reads DGGITQSPKYLFRKEGQNVTLSCEQNLNHDAMYWYRQDPGQGLRLIYYSQIVNDFQKGDIAEGYSVSREKKESFPLTVTSAQKNPTAFYLCASSLQGARKLEAFFGQGTRLTVV.

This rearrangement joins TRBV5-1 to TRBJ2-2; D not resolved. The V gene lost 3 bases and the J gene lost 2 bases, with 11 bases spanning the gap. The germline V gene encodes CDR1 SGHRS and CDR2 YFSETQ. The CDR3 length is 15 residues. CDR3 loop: CASSWWSPNTGELFF. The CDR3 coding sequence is TGCGCCAGCAGCTGGTGGAGCCCAAACACCGGGGAGCTGTTTTTT. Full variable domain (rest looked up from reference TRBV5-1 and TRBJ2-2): KAGVTQTPRYLIKTRGQQVTLSCSPISGHRSVSWYQQTPGQGLQFLFEYFSETQRNKGNFPGRFSGRQFSNSRSEMNVSTLELGDSALYLCASSWWSPNTGELFFGEGSRLTVL.

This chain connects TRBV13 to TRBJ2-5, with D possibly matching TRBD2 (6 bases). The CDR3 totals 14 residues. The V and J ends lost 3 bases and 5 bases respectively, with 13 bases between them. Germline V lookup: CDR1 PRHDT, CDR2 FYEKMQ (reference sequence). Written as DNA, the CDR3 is TGTGCCAGCAGCTTCCTCGGGGGAGAGGAGACCCAGTACTTC. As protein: CASSFLGGEETQYF.

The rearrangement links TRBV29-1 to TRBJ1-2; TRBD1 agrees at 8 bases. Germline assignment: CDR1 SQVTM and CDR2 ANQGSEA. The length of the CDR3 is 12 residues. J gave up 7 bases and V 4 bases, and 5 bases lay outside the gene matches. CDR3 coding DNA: TGCAGCGTTGGGACCACAGGGGGTGGCTACACCTTC. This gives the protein CSVGTTGGGYTF. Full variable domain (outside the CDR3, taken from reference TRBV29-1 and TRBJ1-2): SAVISQKPSRDICQRGTSLTIQCQVDSQVTMMFWYRQQPGQSLTLIATANQGSEATYESGFVIDKFPISRPNLTFSTLTVSNMSPEDSSIYLCSVGTTGGGYTFGSGTRLTVV.

The CDR3 DNA sequence: TGTGCCAGCAGACGTAGCGGGGGGGAACGTCTGAATGAGCAGTTCTTC. It yields the protein CASRRSGGERLNEQFF. V is TRBV7-9 and J is TRBJ2-1, with 11 bases fitting TRBD2. CDR3 length: 16 amino acids. V lost 6 bases to trimming and J lost 7 bases; unmatched junction nucleotides: 11. CDR1 and CDR2 from the germline V gene are SEHNR and FQNEAQ (reference sequence).

CDR3 DNA: TGCGCCAGCAGCACAGGGACAGGGTATTTAAAACTGTTTTTT. Translating it yields CASSTGTGYLKLFF. The chain recombines TRBV5-1 with TRBJ1-4, with TRBD1 matching 9 bases. The V gene end was trimmed by 4 bases and the J gene end by 10 bases; junction bases not matched to a gene: 8. This CDR3 region has 14 residues. In germline, CDR1 is SGHRS, CDR2 YFSETQ.

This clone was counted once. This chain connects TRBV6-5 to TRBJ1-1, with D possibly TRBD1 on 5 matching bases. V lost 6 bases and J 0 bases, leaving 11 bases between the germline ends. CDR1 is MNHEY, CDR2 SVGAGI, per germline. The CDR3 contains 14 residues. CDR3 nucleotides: TGTGCCAGCAGCCTACGACAGATGAACACTGAAGCTTTCTTT. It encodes CASSLRQMNTEAFF.

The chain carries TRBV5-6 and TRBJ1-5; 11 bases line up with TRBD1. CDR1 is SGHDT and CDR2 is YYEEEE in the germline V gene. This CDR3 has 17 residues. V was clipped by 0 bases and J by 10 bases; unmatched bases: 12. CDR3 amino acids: CASSLGGSGQGARPQHF. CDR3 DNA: TGTGCCAGCAGCTTGGGGGGGTCAGGACAGGGGGCGCGACCCCAGCATTTT.

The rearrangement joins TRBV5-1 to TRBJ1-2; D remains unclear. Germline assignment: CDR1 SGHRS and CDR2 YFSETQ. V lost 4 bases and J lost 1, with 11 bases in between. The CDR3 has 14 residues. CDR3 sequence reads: CASSARGGNYGYTF. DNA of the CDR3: TGCGCCAGCAGCGCGAGAGGAGGTAACTATGGCTACACCTTC.

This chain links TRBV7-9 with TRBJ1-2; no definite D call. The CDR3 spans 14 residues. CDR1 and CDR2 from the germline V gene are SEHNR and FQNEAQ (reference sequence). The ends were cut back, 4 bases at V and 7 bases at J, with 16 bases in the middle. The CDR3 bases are TGTGCCAGCAGCTCGGCGGAGGTAGCCGGTGGCTACACCTTC. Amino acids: CASSSAEVAGGYTF.

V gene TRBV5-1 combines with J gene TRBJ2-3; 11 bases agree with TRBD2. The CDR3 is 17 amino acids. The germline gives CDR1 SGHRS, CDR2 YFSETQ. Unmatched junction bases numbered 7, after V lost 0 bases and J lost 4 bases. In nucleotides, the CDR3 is TGCGCCAGCAGCTTGGTCTCCGGGACTAGCGGCCCAGATACGCAGTATTTT. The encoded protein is CASSLVSGTSGPDTQYF.

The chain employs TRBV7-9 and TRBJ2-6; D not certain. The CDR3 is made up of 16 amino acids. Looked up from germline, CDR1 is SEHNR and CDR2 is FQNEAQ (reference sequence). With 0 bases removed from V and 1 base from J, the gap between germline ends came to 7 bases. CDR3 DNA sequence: TGTGCCAGCAGCTTAGCGGTCGGGTCTGGGGCCAACGTCCTGACTTTC. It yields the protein CASSLAVGSGANVLTF.

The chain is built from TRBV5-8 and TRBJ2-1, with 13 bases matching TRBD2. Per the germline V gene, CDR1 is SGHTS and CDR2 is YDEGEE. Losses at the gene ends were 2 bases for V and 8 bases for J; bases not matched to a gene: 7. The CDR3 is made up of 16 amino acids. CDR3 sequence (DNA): TGTGCCAGCAGCTTTACACTAGCGGGGGGGCCCGATGAGCAGTTCTTC. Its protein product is CASSFTLAGGPDEQFF.

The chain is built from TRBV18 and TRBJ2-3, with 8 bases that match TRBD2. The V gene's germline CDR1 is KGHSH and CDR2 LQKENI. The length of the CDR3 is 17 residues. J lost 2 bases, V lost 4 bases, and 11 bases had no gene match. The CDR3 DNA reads TGTGCCAGCTCACAAGGCTCTAGCGGGCCTCACACAGATACGCAGTATTTT. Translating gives CASSQGSSGPHTDTQYF. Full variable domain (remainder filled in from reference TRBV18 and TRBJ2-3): NAGVMQNPRHLVRRRGQEARLRCSPMKGHSHVYWYRQLPEEGLKFMVYLQKENIIDESGMPKERFSAEFPKEGPSILRIQQVVRGDSAAYFCASSQGSSGPHTDTQYFGPGTRLTVL.

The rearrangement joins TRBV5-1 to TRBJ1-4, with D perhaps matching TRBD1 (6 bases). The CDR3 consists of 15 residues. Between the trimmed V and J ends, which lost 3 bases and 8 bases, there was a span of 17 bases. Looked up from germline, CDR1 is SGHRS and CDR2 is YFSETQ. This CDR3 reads CASSSGQTPSEKLFF. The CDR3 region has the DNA TGCGCCAGCAGCTCAGGACAGACCCCAAGCGAAAAACTGTTTTTT.

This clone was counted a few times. The CDR3 region has the DNA TGTGCCAGCAGCTTCGTACCAGGGACTAGCGGGGCCACTGTCCAGTACTTC. It encodes CASSFVPGTSGATVQYF. The chain carries TRBV5-6 and TRBJ2-5, with 13 positions matching TRBD2. CDR3 length equals 17 residues. Germline assignment: CDR1 SGHDT and CDR2 YYEEEE. The V and J ends lost 2 bases and 10 bases, in that order; junction bases with no gene match: 14.

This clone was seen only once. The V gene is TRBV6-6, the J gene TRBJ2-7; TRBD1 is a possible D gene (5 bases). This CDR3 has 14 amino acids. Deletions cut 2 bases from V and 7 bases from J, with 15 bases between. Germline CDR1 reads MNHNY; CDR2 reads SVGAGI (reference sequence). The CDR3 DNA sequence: TGTGCCAGCAGTTACCGTCAGGGTATCGGAGAGCAGTACTTC. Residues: CASSYRQGIGEQYF.

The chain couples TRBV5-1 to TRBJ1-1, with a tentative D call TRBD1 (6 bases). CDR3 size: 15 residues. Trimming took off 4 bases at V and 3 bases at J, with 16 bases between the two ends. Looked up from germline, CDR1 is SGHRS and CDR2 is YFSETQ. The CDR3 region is CASSDPQGGDTEAFF. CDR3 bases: TGCGCCAGCAGCGACCCACAGGGAGGGGACACTGAAGCTTTCTTT. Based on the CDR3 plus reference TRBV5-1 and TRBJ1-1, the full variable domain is KAGVTQTPRYLIKTRGQQVTLSCSPISGHRSVSWYQQTPGQGLQFLFEYFSETQRNKGNFPGRFSGRQFSNSRSEMNVSTLELGDSALYLCASSDPQGGDTEAFFGQGTRLTVV.

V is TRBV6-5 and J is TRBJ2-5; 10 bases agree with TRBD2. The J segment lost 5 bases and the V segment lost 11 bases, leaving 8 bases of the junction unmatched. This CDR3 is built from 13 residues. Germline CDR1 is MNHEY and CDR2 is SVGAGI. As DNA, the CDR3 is TGTGCCTGGGAAGCGGGGGGGCGGGAGACCCAGTACTTC. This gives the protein CAWEAGGRETQYF.